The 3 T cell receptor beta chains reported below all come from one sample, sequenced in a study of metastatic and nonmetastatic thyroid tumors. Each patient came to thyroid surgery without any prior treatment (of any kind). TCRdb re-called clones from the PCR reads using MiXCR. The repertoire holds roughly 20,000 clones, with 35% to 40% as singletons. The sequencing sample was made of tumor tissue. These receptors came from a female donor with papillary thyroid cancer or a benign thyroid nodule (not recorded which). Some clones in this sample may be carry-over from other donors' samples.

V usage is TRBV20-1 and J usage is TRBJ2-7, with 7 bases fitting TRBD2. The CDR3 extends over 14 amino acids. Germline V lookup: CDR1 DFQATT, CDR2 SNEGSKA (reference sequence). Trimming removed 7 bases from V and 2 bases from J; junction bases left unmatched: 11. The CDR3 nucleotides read TGCAGTGGGTCACGGGAGGACATCACCTACGAGCAGTACTTC. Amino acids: CSGSREDITYEQYF.

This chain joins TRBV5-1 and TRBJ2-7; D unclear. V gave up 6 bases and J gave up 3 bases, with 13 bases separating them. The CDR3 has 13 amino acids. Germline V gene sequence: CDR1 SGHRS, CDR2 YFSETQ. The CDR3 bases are TGCGCCAGCACCGTAGAAGACCTCTACGAGCAGTACTTC. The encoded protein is CASTVEDLYEQYF.

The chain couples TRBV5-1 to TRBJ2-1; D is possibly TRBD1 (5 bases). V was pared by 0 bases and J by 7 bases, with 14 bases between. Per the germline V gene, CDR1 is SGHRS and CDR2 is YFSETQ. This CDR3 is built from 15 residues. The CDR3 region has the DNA TGCGCCAGCAGCTTGGATGCAGGGTGGGTAAATGAGCAGTTCTTC. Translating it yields CASSLDAGWVNEQFF.